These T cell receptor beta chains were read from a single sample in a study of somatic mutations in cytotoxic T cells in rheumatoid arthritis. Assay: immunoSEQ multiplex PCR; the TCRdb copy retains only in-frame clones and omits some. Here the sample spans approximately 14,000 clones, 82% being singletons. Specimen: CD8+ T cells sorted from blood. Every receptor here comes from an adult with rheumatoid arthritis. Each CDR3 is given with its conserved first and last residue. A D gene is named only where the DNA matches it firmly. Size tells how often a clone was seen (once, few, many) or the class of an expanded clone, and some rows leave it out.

CDR3nt: TGTGCCAGCAGCGCGCCCTTGGACACTGAAGCTTTCTTT
CDR3aa: CASSAPLDTEAFF
v_gene: TRBV9
d_gene: -
j_gene: TRBJ1-1
abundance: -

CDR3nt: TGCGCCAGCAGCCAAGATCCCGGGGGCGAAGGCTACACCTTC
CDR3aa: CASSQDPGGEGYTF
v_gene: TRBV4-1
d_gene: -
j_gene: TRBJ1-2
abundance: -

CDR3nt: TGTGCCAGCCTCGGGGCGGGGGCTCACTACGAGCAGTACTTC
CDR3aa: CASLGAGAHYEQYF
v_gene: TRBV6-1
d_gene: -
j_gene: TRBJ2-7
abundance: -

CDR3nt: TGTGCCAGCACCCTTAGGGGCCACCTCAATGAGCAGTTCTTC
CDR3aa: CASTLRGHLNEQFF
v_gene: TRBV28
d_gene: -
j_gene: TRBJ2-1
abundance: -

CDR3nt: TGTGCCAGCAGTTTAGGGGACAGCACACAAGAGACCCAGTACTTC
CDR3aa: CASSLGDSTQETQYF
v_gene: TRBV28
d_gene: TRBD1
j_gene: TRBJ2-5
abundance: -

CDR3nt: TGTGCCTGGAGCGGACAGGGGAACACTGAAGCTTTCTTT
CDR3aa: CAWSGQGNTEAFF
v_gene: TRBV30
d_gene: TRBD1
j_gene: TRBJ1-1
abundance: few

CDR3nt: TGTGCCAGCAGCTTAGCAGGGATCCGGGAGCTGTTTTTT
CDR3aa: CASSLAGIRELFF
v_gene: TRBV7-9
d_gene: -
j_gene: TRBJ2-2
abundance: -

CDR3nt: TGTGCCAGCAGTTTCGGGGGGGGGTACGAGCAGTACTTC
CDR3aa: CASSFGGGYEQYF
v_gene: TRBV27
d_gene: TRBD2
j_gene: TRBJ2-7
abundance: -

CDR3nt: TGTGCCAGCGCTACAATCGGGGGGGGTGACCAGCCCCAGCATTTT
CDR3aa: CASATIGGGDQPQHF
v_gene: TRBV2
d_gene: -
j_gene: TRBJ1-5
abundance: -

CDR3nt: TGTGCCAGCAGTGAACCGGGACAGGGAAGATACGAGCAGTACTTC
CDR3aa: CASSEPGQGRYEQYF
v_gene: TRBV6-1
d_gene: TRBD1
j_gene: TRBJ2-7
abundance: -

CDR3nt: TGTGCCAGCAGCGTGGCAGGGGAGTCCTACAATGAGCAGTTCTTC
CDR3aa: CASSVAGESYNEQFF
v_gene: TRBV9
d_gene: -
j_gene: TRBJ2-1
abundance: -

CDR3nt: TGTGCCAGCAGCCCTCCCGCGGGGCTTCGGGGTGAAAAACTGTTTTTT
CDR3aa: CASSPPAGLRGEKLFF
v_gene: TRBV11-2
d_gene: -
j_gene: TRBJ1-4
abundance: once

CDR3nt: TGCGCCAGCTCGAATCGGGTGTCGGGCACTGAAGCTTTCTTT
CDR3aa: CASSNRVSGTEAFF
v_gene: TRBV5-1
d_gene: -
j_gene: TRBJ1-1
abundance: -

CDR3nt: TGTGCCAGTAGTATCGGAGGACAGGGTGCGGTCTACGAGCAGTACTTC
CDR3aa: CASSIGGQGAVYEQYF
v_gene: TRBV19
d_gene: TRBD1
j_gene: TRBJ2-7
abundance: -

CDR3nt: TGTGCCAGCAGGAGCGACAGGCACGAGCAGTACTTC
CDR3aa: CASRSDRHEQYF
v_gene: TRBV6-1
d_gene: -
j_gene: TRBJ2-7
abundance: -

CDR3nt: TGTGCCAGCAGTACCGGGACTAGCGGGTACGAGCAGTACTTC
CDR3aa: CASSTGTSGYEQYF
v_gene: TRBV27
d_gene: TRBD2
j_gene: TRBJ2-7
abundance: -

CDR3nt: TGTGCCAGCAGCTTTCGGGACAGGCCTTACAATGAGCAGTTCTTC
CDR3aa: CASSFRDRPYNEQFF
v_gene: TRBV13
d_gene: TRBD1
j_gene: TRBJ2-1
abundance: -

CDR3nt: TGTGCTAGTGGTCCCCATCCGGTTCAAGCTTTCTTT
CDR3aa: CASGPHPVQAFF
v_gene: TRBV12-5
d_gene: -
j_gene: TRBJ1-1
abundance: -

CDR3nt: TGCGCCAGCAGCCAAGATACCGCGGGGGCCGGGTACAATGAGCAGTTCTTC
CDR3aa: CASSQDTAGAGYNEQFF
v_gene: TRBV4-3
d_gene: -
j_gene: TRBJ2-1
abundance: -

CDR3nt: TGTGCCAGCGGCGGAACCCGGGACACAGCAACTAATGAAAAACTGTTTTTT
CDR3aa: CASGGTRDTATNEKLFF
v_gene: TRBV2
d_gene: -
j_gene: TRBJ1-4
abundance: few

CDR3nt: TGTGCCAGCAGCACCCCCGGGACAGGCAATTACGAGCAGTACTTC
CDR3aa: CASSTPGTGNYEQYF
v_gene: TRBV7-8
d_gene: TRBD1
j_gene: TRBJ2-7
abundance: once

CDR3nt: TGTGCCAGCAGACCCATCCGGGACAGCTACCTCTACGAGCAGTACTTC
CDR3aa: CASRPIRDSYLYEQYF
v_gene: TRBV28
d_gene: TRBD1
j_gene: TRBJ2-7
abundance: -

CDR3nt: TGTGCCAAACAGGGGGTGACTGGGGCCAACGTCCTGACTTTC
CDR3aa: CAKQGVTGANVLTF
v_gene: TRBV11-2
d_gene: TRBD1
j_gene: TRBJ2-6
abundance: once

CDR3nt: TGTGCTGCCAGGGTGGACTACAATGAGCAGTTCTTC
CDR3aa: CAARVDYNEQFF
v_gene: TRBV30
d_gene: -
j_gene: TRBJ2-1
abundance: once

CDR3nt: TGCGCCAGCAGCCTCCTCGCGGGGGACGTGGAGCAGTACTTC
CDR3aa: CASSLLAGDVEQYF
v_gene: TRBV4-1
d_gene: TRBD2
j_gene: TRBJ2-7
abundance: medium-sized

CDR3nt: TGTGCCAGCAGTGACGGGACAGGGGGCACAGATACGCAGTATTTT
CDR3aa: CASSDGTGGTDTQYF
v_gene: TRBV6-4
d_gene: TRBD1
j_gene: TRBJ2-3
abundance: -

CDR3nt: TGTGCCAGCAGTCCTTCACCCCGGCCAGGCCGGGATGAGCAGTTCTTC
CDR3aa: CASSPSPRPGRDEQFF
v_gene: TRBV28
d_gene: -
j_gene: TRBJ2-1
abundance: -

CDR3nt: TGTGCCAGCAGTTACGACACTGGCTCTGGAAACACCATATATTTT
CDR3aa: CASSYDTGSGNTIYF
v_gene: TRBV6-5
d_gene: -
j_gene: TRBJ1-3
abundance: once

CDR3nt: TGTGCCAGCGCTGGATTGTTTGCCCTCCACTTT
CDR3aa: CASAGLFALHF
v_gene: TRBV28
d_gene: -
j_gene: TRBJ1-6
abundance: -

CDR3nt: TGTGCCAGCAGTGAAGGCAATCAGCCCCAGCATTTT
CDR3aa: CASSEGNQPQHF
v_gene: TRBV2
d_gene: -
j_gene: TRBJ1-5
abundance: once

CDR3nt: TGCAGCGTTGAAGTCAGGATGCAGACGGCTTTCTTT
CDR3aa: CSVEVRMQTAFF
v_gene: TRBV29-1
d_gene: -
j_gene: TRBJ1-1
abundance: -

CDR3nt: TGTGCCAGCAGCGAGCGGCAGGGGGCCCGAGGCTACACCTTC
CDR3aa: CASSERQGARGYTF
v_gene: TRBV7-9
d_gene: TRBD1
j_gene: TRBJ1-2
abundance: -

CDR3nt: TGTGCCAGCAGGTACGGGAGCAGGGAAGAGACCCAGTACTTC
CDR3aa: CASRYGSREETQYF
v_gene: TRBV5-6
d_gene: -
j_gene: TRBJ2-5
abundance: -

CDR3nt: TGTGCCAGCAGTGAACCACGGAAAAATGAAAAACTGTTTTTT
CDR3aa: CASSEPRKNEKLFF
v_gene: TRBV2
d_gene: -
j_gene: TRBJ1-4
abundance: -

CDR3nt: TGTGCCAGTAGTCGGGACAGGGGAAATCAGCCCCAGCATTTT
CDR3aa: CASSRDRGNQPQHF
v_gene: TRBV19
d_gene: TRBD1
j_gene: TRBJ1-5
abundance: -

CDR3nt: TGTGCCTGGGAGGGGCGCTCTGGGGCCAACGTCCTGACTTTC
CDR3aa: CAWEGRSGANVLTF
v_gene: TRBV30
d_gene: -
j_gene: TRBJ2-6
abundance: -

CDR3nt: TGTGCCAGCAGCTGGATAAGCGGGATTAACTACGAGCAGTACTTC
CDR3aa: CASSWISGINYEQYF
v_gene: TRBV7-6
d_gene: TRBD2
j_gene: TRBJ2-7
abundance: -

CDR3nt: TGTGCCAGCAGCCAAGGCCCCGCCGGGACAGGGGCCACCGGGGAGCTGTTTTTT
CDR3aa: CASSQGPAGTGATGELFF
v_gene: TRBV4-2
d_gene: TRBD1
j_gene: TRBJ2-2
abundance: -

CDR3nt: TGCGCCAGCAGCGCGAGCGGGAGGACACAAAATACGCAGTATTTT
CDR3aa: CASSASGRTQNTQYF
v_gene: TRBV5-1
d_gene: TRBD2
j_gene: TRBJ2-3
abundance: -

CDR3nt: TGTGCCAGCAGCACCGACAGGGTCTCTAACATTCAGTACTTC
CDR3aa: CASSTDRVSNIQYF
v_gene: TRBV5-5
d_gene: TRBD1
j_gene: TRBJ2-4
abundance: -

CDR3nt: TGTGCCAGCAGCCATGGGACCGCCGGTGCGGCCTATGGCTACACCTTC
CDR3aa: CASSHGTAGAAYGYTF
v_gene: TRBV7-9
d_gene: -
j_gene: TRBJ1-2
abundance: -

CDR3nt: TGTGCCAGCAGTACAGGGGCAGGGACTGAAGCTTTCTTT
CDR3aa: CASSTGAGTEAFF
v_gene: TRBV5-6
d_gene: TRBD1
j_gene: TRBJ1-1
abundance: -

CDR3nt: TGTGCCAGCAAATACACCTCGACAGGGTTCGCCGGGGAGCTGTTTTTT
CDR3aa: CASKYTSTGFAGELFF
v_gene: TRBV11-2
d_gene: TRBD1
j_gene: TRBJ2-2
abundance: -

CDR3nt: TGTGCCAGTAGTATAGTTACCAGGGCGGTATCCCAGCATTTT
CDR3aa: CASSIVTRAVSQHF
v_gene: TRBV19
d_gene: -
j_gene: TRBJ1-5
abundance: -

CDR3nt: TGTGCCAGCAGCGTAGTCGGTAGCGGGATGTCAGATACGCAGTATTTT
CDR3aa: CASSVVGSGMSDTQYF
v_gene: TRBV9
d_gene: TRBD2
j_gene: TRBJ2-3
abundance: -

CDR3nt: TGTGCCAGCAGTGCTTCTGGCCTCCGAGAGCAGTTCTTC
CDR3aa: CASSASGLREQFF
v_gene: TRBV9
d_gene: -
j_gene: TRBJ2-1
abundance: -

CDR3nt: TGTGCCAGCACTGGGAGGACAGCCCCGGAGCAGTACTTC
CDR3aa: CASTGRTAPEQYF
v_gene: TRBV2
d_gene: -
j_gene: TRBJ2-7
abundance: -

CDR3nt: TGCGCCAGCAGCTTGGACGTCGGACTCTACGAGCAGTACTTC
CDR3aa: CASSLDVGLYEQYF
v_gene: TRBV5-1
d_gene: -
j_gene: TRBJ2-7
abundance: -

CDR3nt: TGTGCCAGCAGCTTGGGGGACACAGATACGCAGTATTTT
CDR3aa: CASSLGDTDTQYF
v_gene: TRBV5-6
d_gene: -
j_gene: TRBJ2-3
abundance: -

CDR3nt: TGTGCCAGCAGCTTGATAGGACAGGGTCGGACTAATGAAAAACTGTTTTTT
CDR3aa: CASSLIGQGRTNEKLFF
v_gene: TRBV5-5
d_gene: TRBD1
j_gene: TRBJ1-4
abundance: -

CDR3nt: TGTGCCAGCAGTTACTCTGGTGGGGAAGTCGAGGATGAGCAGTTCTTC
CDR3aa: CASSYSGGEVEDEQFF
v_gene: TRBV6-5
d_gene: -
j_gene: TRBJ2-1
abundance: -

CDR3nt: TGTGCCAGCAGTAGACTAGCGGGAGGGGGCACAGATACGCAGTATTTT
CDR3aa: CASSRLAGGGTDTQYF
v_gene: TRBV27
d_gene: TRBD2
j_gene: TRBJ2-3
abundance: -

CDR3nt: TGTGCCTGGAGTCCTTCTTTGGGTGGAGAGACCCAGTACTTC
CDR3aa: CAWSPSLGGETQYF
v_gene: TRBV30
d_gene: -
j_gene: TRBJ2-5
abundance: -

CDR3nt: TGTGCCAGCTCACGCTGGCGGGAGACGAACACCGGGGAGCTGTTTTTT
CDR3aa: CASSRWRETNTGELFF
v_gene: TRBV18
d_gene: TRBD2
j_gene: TRBJ2-2
abundance: medium-sized

CDR3nt: TGTGCCAGCAGTGGTGTTTCAAGGGCTCAGCCCCAGCATTTT
CDR3aa: CASSGVSRAQPQHF
v_gene: TRBV6-1
d_gene: -
j_gene: TRBJ1-5
abundance: -

CDR3nt: TGTGCCAGCAGTGACCAGGGGGGTGACTATGGCTACACCTTC
CDR3aa: CASSDQGGDYGYTF
v_gene: TRBV6-4
d_gene: TRBD1
j_gene: TRBJ1-2
abundance: -

CDR3nt: TGCGCCAGCAGCTTAGACCCCACCCAGGGAATCCTCTACGAGCAGTACTTC
CDR3aa: CASSLDPTQGILYEQYF
v_gene: TRBV5-1
d_gene: -
j_gene: TRBJ2-7
abundance: few

CDR3nt: TGTGCCAGCAGCACCGGGACAGGGGCTGACGAGCAGTACTTC
CDR3aa: CASSTGTGADEQYF
v_gene: TRBV5-7
d_gene: TRBD1
j_gene: TRBJ2-7
abundance: -

CDR3nt: TGTGCCAGCAGCCCCCGGGCGGGGGCGGGTTTTGTTTATATCTATGGCTACACCTTC
CDR3aa: CASSPRAGAGFVYIYGYTF
v_gene: TRBV11-2
d_gene: -
j_gene: TRBJ1-2
abundance: -

CDR3nt: TGTGCCAGCAGCCTACCCGGGACTAGCGCGTACGAGCAGTACTTC
CDR3aa: CASSLPGTSAYEQYF
v_gene: TRBV7-2
d_gene: TRBD2
j_gene: TRBJ2-7
abundance: -